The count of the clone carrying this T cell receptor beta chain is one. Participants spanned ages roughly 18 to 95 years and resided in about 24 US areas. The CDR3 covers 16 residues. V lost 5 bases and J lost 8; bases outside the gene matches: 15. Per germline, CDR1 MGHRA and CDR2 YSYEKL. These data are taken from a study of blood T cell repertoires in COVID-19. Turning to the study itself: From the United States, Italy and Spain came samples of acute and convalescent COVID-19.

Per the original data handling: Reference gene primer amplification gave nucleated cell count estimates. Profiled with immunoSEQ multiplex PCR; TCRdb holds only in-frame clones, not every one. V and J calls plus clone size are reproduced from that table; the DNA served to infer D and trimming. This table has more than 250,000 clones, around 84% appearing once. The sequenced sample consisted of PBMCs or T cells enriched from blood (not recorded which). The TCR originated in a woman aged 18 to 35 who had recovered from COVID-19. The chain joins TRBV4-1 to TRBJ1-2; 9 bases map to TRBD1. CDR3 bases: TGCGCCAGCAGCGGCCCCGGGACAGGGTATAGGGAGGGCTACACCTTC. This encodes CASSGPGTGYREGYTF.